This TCR beta chain was profiled in a study of metastatic and nonmetastatic thyroid tumors. Study-wide results and limits: Malignant thyroid tumors reportedly had TCR beta diversity that was significantly higher than in benign nodules, in blood and tumor.

Patients had received no treatment of any kind before thyroid surgery. This clone came up many times. The target antigen is unknown. The germline gives CDR1 KGHSH, CDR2 LQKENI. CDR3 length: 11 residues. V was clipped by 2 bases and J by 9 bases, with 5 bases between them. TCRdb reprocessed the PCR reads via MiXCR. The profile shows about 93,000 clones, 10% to 15% of them singletons. The specimen was blood. The TCR was taken from a female donor with papillary thyroid cancer or a benign thyroid nodule (not recorded which). Some clones in this sample may be carry-over from other donors' samples. This chain connects TRBV18 to TRBJ2-1; D gene ambiguous. The CDR3 sequence is CASSPGSEQFF. The CDR3 DNA is TGTGCCAGCTCACCAGGGTCTGAGCAGTTCTTC.